The 27 T cell receptor beta chains in this list originate from one sample, sequenced in a study of beta chain features in type 1 diabetes. Their antigens remain unidentified. Points from the study as a whole: Type 1 diabetes patients had moderately but significantly shorter TCRB CDR3s in all four CD4+ subsets.

cDNA synthesis used the whole RNA isolate, giving expressed TCRB sequences. Measured with immunoSEQ multiplex PCR; TCRdb has only the in-frame clones, and not every one. Found here are 300,000 to 450,000 clones, 9.6% of them singletons; the top ten hold over 0.45%. The sequenced sample consisted of central memory CD4+ T cells from blood. The receptors shown here come from a man aged 25-45 years with type 1 diabetes.

This clone has a handful of counts. The J gene is TRBJ2-3, the V gene TRBV5-1; no reliable D call. Germline V CDR1 and CDR2: SGHRS, YFSETQ. There are 15 residues in the CDR3. V was trimmed by 0 bases and J by 7 bases, leaving 15 bases between them. CDR3 DNA: TGCGCCAGCAGCTTGGGAGTCGCGGCGGCGAATACGCAGTATTTT. Translated: CASSLGVAAANTQYF.

A note on this clone: A far larger clone lies a single base away; this is likely a read error. V is TRBV7-9 and J is TRBJ1-1; D is unresolved. Looked up from germline, CDR1 is SEHNR and CDR2 is FQNEAQ (reference sequence). CDR3 length: 13 amino acids. The V and J ends lost 1 base and 1 base respectively, with 4 bases between them. The CDR3 DNA sequence: TGTGCCAGCAGCTTAGAGACGAACACTGAAGCTTTCTTT. Its translation: CASSLETNTEAFF.

Written as DNA, the CDR3 is TGCAGTGCTAGAGTAGGGGAAAAACTGTTTTTT. Its translation: CSARVGEKLFF. The V gene is TRBV20-1, the J gene TRBJ1-4; D not certain. The germline V gene encodes CDR1 DFQATT and CDR2 SNEGSKA (reference sequence). This CDR3 region has 11 residues. Trimming stripped 1 base from V and 8 bases from J, with 5 bases between.

The chain links TRBV7-2 to TRBJ2-7; no clear D. Trimming removed 1 base at V and 5 bases at J, with 15 bases between. The CDR3 is made up of 15 amino acids. The germline V gene has CDR1 SGHTA and CDR2 FQGNSA. The CDR3 here is CASSLEAKGGHEQYF. CDR3 sequence (DNA): TGTGCCAGCAGCTTAGAAGCAAAGGGTGGCCACGAGCAGTACTTC.

This clone was found a few times. The genes are TRBV4-2 and TRBJ1-5; tentative D call: TRBD1 (5 bases). V was clipped by 4 bases and J by 15 bases, with 22 bases between them. CDR1 and CDR2 from the germline V gene are LGHNA and YNFKEQ. CDR3 length: 14 residues. The CDR3 region has the DNA TGTGCCAGCAGCCTCAGCTCTTCGAGGGGTACAAGGCATTTT. Its translation: CASSLSSSRGTRHF.

The gene calls are TRBV5-1 and TRBJ1-4; D may be TRBD1 (6 bases). Germline V gene sequence: CDR1 SGHRS, CDR2 YFSETQ. CDR3 size: 17 residues. V was cut by 4 bases and J by 0 bases, with 16 bases left in between. As DNA, the CDR3 is TGCGCCAGCAGCCCCGCCGGGACATTAGCAACTAATGAAAAACTGTTTTTT. Translating it yields CASSPAGTLATNEKLFF.

This clone was detected a few times. This chain uses TRBV16 with TRBJ2-1, with 7 nucleotides matching TRBD1. The trim removed 2 bases at V and 8 bases at J, leaving 9 bases unmatched. Germline V CDR1 and CDR2: KGHSY, FQNENV. The CDR3 length is 15 residues. The CDR3 sequence: CASSQGQENIDEQFF. In DNA, the CDR3 is TGTGCCAGCAGCCAAGGACAGGAAAATATCGATGAGCAGTTCTTC.

Many counts were recorded for this clone. This chain uses TRBV23-1 with TRBJ2-7; 7 nucleotides align to TRBD1. TRBV23-1 is an ORF, with its function uncertain. CDR3 size: 15 residues. With 0 bases clipped from V and 2 bases from J, the junction kept 4 bases outside the gene matches. In nucleotides, the CDR3 is TGCGCCAGCAGTCAATCGGCCCAGGGGGCCTACGAGCAGTACTTC. Translated: CASSQSAQGAYEQYF.

The V call is TRBV7-2, the J call TRBJ2-1, with a tentative D call TRBD2 (6 bases). The CDR3 spans 12 residues. Germline-derived CDR1 and CDR2 are SGHTA and FQGNSA. Trimming took off 5 bases at V and 12 bases at J, with 14 bases between the two ends. The CDR3 DNA reads TGTGCCAGCAGCCCTACCGGACTACTGCAGTTCTTC. This sequence encodes CASSPTGLLQFF.

This clone occurred a few times. The sample contains more than one DNA sequence encoding this CDR3. The chain links TRBV5-4 to TRBJ2-2; D call uncertain. V lost 2 bases to trimming and J lost 4 bases, with 12 bases between them. CDR1 SGHNT and CDR2 YYREEE come from the germline V gene (reference sequence). This CDR3 region has 15 residues. This CDR3 is CASSLVGRSTGELFF. CDR3 bases: TGTGCCAGCAGCTTAGTCGGCAGAAGCACCGGGGAGCTGTTTTTT.

This clone was seen more than once but under ten times. The chain couples TRBV28 to TRBJ2-1; D remains unclear. The germline V gene has CDR1 MDHEN and CDR2 SYDVKM. This CDR3 contains 13 residues. The V end was cut by 6 bases, the J end by 13 bases, with 19 bases between. Here the CDR3 DNA reads TGTGCCAGCAGCTTAGGTTACCGCCAGTATCAGTTCTTC. This translates into CASSLGYRQYQFF.

This clone was counted between two and nine times. The chain employs TRBV4-2 and TRBJ1-3; D is uncertain. The germline gives CDR1 LGHNA, CDR2 YNFKEQ. The CDR3 spans 17 residues. The V end was cut by 0 bases, the J end by 0 bases, with 12 bases between. The CDR3 is CASSQEGGRNSGNTIYF. CDR3 nucleotides: TGTGCCAGCAGCCAAGAAGGCGGGCGGAACTCTGGAAACACCATATATTTT.

Only a few counts were recorded for this clone. V is TRBV5-1 and J is TRBJ2-3; TRBD1 matches at 10 bases. The CDR3 extends over 17 amino acids. Trimming at V came to 1 base and at J to 3 bases, leaving 8 bases not matched to a gene. Germline V gene data show CDR1 as SGHRS and CDR2 as YFSETQ. The CDR3: CASSLLRGQGVTDTQYF. CDR3 nucleotide sequence: TGCGCCAGCAGCTTGTTGCGAGGACAGGGGGTGACAGATACGCAGTATTTT.

This clone was seen a few times. The chain uses TRBV5-1 and TRBJ1-5; D call uncertain. CDR3 size: 13 residues. Trimming removed 0 bases from V and 5 bases from J, with 6 bases in between. Germline CDR1 and CDR2: SGHRS and YFSETQ. CDR3 region: CASSLGMDQPQHF. The CDR3 DNA reads TGCGCCAGCAGCTTGGGAATGGATCAGCCCCAGCATTTT.

J is TRBJ2-1 and V is TRBV30; TRBD2 is a possible D gene (5 bases). The V and J ends lost 3 bases and 10 bases respectively, with 19 bases between them. CDR1 is GTSNPN and CDR2 is SVGIG in the germline V gene (reference sequence). This CDR3 region has 14 residues. The CDR3 loop reads CAWREPSGSSEQFF. The CDR3 DNA is TGTGCCTGGAGGGAACCTTCCGGGTCTAGCGAGCAGTTCTTC.

This clone was observed a handful of times. The chain employs TRBV9 and TRBJ1-4; D gene unclear. This CDR3 is 14 amino acids long. Germline CDR1 is SGDLS and CDR2 is YYNGEE. V lost 0 bases, J lost 6 bases, and 9 bases lay in between. In DNA form, the CDR3 reads TGTGCCAGCAGCGTAGGCAGGTCCGATGAAAAACTGTTTTTT. This codes for CASSVGRSDEKLFF.

This clone was detected only a few times. The chain uses TRBV7-2 and TRBJ2-7; possibly TRBD1 for D (7 bases). The CDR3 totals 16 residues. From germline, CDR1 is SGHTA and CDR2 FQGNSA. Trimming pared 1 base from V and 4 bases from J, leaving 17 bases between. CDR3 region: CASSLGGTAISYEQYF. CDR3 sequence (DNA): TGTGCCAGCAGCTTAGGCGGGACAGCTATCTCATACGAGCAGTACTTC.

CDR3 nucleotides: TGTGCCAGCAGCTTAGCCCGCAGGGGTGGAGAGACCCAGTACTTC. Its protein product is CASSLARRGGETQYF. J is TRBJ2-5 and V is TRBV11-2; tentatively, D is TRBD1 (6 bases). Germline V gene data show CDR1 as SGHAT and CDR2 as FQNNGV. This CDR3 contains 15 residues. Trimming pared 1 base from V and 4 bases from J, leaving 13 bases between.

This chain connects TRBV19 to TRBJ1-4; 7 positions match TRBD1. The germline V gene encodes CDR1 LNHDA and CDR2 SQIVND (reference sequence). V lost 6 bases, J lost 6 bases, and 4 bases stayed unmatched. The CDR3 runs 13 residues. The CDR3 DNA reads as TGTGCCAGTAGAATTGGGACAGATGAAAAACTGTTTTTT. Translation: CASRIGTDEKLFF.

Note on this clone: A read error may account for a junction end that differs from germline. This chain links TRBV5-4 with TRBJ2-1; TRBD2 agrees at 12 bases. Germline V gene data show CDR1 as SGHNT and CDR2 as YYREEE (reference sequence). This CDR3 is built from 16 residues. CDR3 sequence reads: CASTSSGRAVRNEQFF. CDR3 nucleotide sequence: TGCGCCAGCACCTCTAGCGGGAGGGCCGTCAGGAATGAGCAGTTCTTC.

This clone was seen a handful of times. The chain has TRBV5-1 and TRBJ1-4; 9 bases line up with TRBD1. From germline, CDR1 is SGHRS and CDR2 YFSETQ. V trimming: 6 bases; J trimming: 3 bases; junction bases outside the gene matches: 6. The CDR3 spans 15 residues. CDR3 DNA sequence: TGCGCCAGCACCGGACAGGGGTTTGCTAATGAAAAACTGTTTTTT. It specifies CASTGQGFANEKLFF.

The rearrangement links TRBV7-9 to TRBJ2-7, with 7 bases fitting TRBD2. The ends lost 5 bases at V and 3 bases at J; junction bases unmatched: 4. This CDR3 region has 13 residues. The germline CDR1 and CDR2 sequences are SEHNR and FQNEAQ (reference sequence). CDR3 sequence reads: CASSQTSSYEQYF. CDR3 DNA sequence: TGTGCCAGCAGCCAGACTAGCAGCTACGAGCAGTACTTC.

The rearrangement links TRBV7-3 to TRBJ2-1; 10 bases align to TRBD1. The CDR3 length is 15 residues. Germline assignment: CDR1 SGHTA and CDR2 FQGTGA. V trimming: 0 bases; J trimming: 7 bases; junction bases outside the gene matches: 3. In nucleotides, the CDR3 is TGTGCCAGCAGCTTAACCTGGACAGGGGGTAATGAGCAGTTCTTC. As protein: CASSLTWTGGNEQFF.

This clone came up a few times. The J gene is TRBJ2-1, the V gene TRBV7-3; TRBD2 matches at 11 bases. The germline V gene encodes CDR1 SGHTA and CDR2 FQGTGA. The CDR3 covers 16 residues. With 2 bases clipped from V and 4 bases from J, the junction kept 4 bases outside the gene matches. The CDR3 DNA is TGTGCCAGCAGCTTACGACTAGCGGGAATTTACAATGAGCAGTTCTTC. Its protein product is CASSLRLAGIYNEQFF.

The chain carries TRBV11-2 and TRBJ2-5; a weak D match, TRBD2 (5 bases). This CDR3 comprises 13 residues. Germline loops: CDR1 SGHAT, CDR2 FQNNGV. The V and J ends lost 6 bases and 0 bases respectively, with 8 bases between them. The DNA of the CDR3 is TGTGCCAGCAGTAGAGGGAACCAAGAGACCCAGTACTTC. Encoded protein: CASSRGNQETQYF.

The sample holds a few counts of this clone. The chain joins TRBV28 to TRBJ2-7; D is uncertain. The V gene's germline CDR1 is MDHEN and CDR2 SYDVKM. The V end lost 7 bases, the J end lost 1 base, and 8 bases lay between the germline ends. This CDR3 is 12 amino acids long. CDR3 in DNA: TGTGCCAGCACCTCCCAGTCCTACGAGCAGTACTTC. This codes for CASTSQSYEQYF.

This chain connects TRBV2 to TRBJ2-3; D gene ambiguous. The germline gives CDR1 SNHLY, CDR2 FYNNEI. The V end was cut by 5 bases, the J end by 4 bases, with 10 bases between. This CDR3 region has 13 residues. The CDR3 is CASSLVISDTQYF. The CDR3 bases are TGTGCCAGCAGTCTAGTTATCTCAGATACGCAGTATTTT. The full variable domain, in which reference TRBV2 and TRBJ2-3 provide the parts outside the CDR3, is EPEVTQTPSHQVTQMGQEVILRCVPISNHLYFYWYRQILGQKVEFLVSFYNNEISEKSEIFDDQFSVERPDGSNFTLKIRSTKLEDSAMYFCASSLVISDTQYFGPGTRLTVL.